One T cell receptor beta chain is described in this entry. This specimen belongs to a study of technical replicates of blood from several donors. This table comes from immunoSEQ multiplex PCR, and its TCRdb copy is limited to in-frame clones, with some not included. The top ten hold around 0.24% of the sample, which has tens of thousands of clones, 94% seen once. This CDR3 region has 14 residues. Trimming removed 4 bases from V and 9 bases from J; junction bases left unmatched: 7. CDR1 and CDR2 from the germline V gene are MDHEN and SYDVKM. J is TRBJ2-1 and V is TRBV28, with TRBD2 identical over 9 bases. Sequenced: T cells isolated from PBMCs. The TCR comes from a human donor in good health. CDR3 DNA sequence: TGTGCCAGCAGTTGGGTTAGCGGGAGAAGTGAGCAGTTCTTC. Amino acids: CASSWVSGRSEQFF.